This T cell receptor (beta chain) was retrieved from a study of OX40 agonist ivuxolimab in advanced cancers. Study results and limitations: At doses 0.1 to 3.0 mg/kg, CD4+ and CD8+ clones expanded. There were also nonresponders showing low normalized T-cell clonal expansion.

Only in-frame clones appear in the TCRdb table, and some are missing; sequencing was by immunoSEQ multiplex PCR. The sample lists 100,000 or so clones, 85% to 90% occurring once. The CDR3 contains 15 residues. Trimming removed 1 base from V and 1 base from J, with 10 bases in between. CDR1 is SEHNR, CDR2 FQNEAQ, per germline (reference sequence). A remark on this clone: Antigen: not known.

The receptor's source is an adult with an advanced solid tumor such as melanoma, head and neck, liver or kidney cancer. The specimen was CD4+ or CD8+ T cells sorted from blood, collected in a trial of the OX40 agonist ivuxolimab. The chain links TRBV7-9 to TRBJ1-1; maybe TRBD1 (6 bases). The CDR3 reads CASSLGVDRNTEAFF. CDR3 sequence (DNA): TGTGCCAGCAGCTTAGGGGTGGACAGGAACACTGAAGCTTTCTTT. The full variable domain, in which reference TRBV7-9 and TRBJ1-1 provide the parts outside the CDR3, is DTGVSQNPRHKITKRGQNVTFRCDPISEHNRLYWYRQTLGQGPEFLTYFQNEAQLEKSRLLSDRFSAERPKGSFSTLEIQRTEQGDSAMYLCASSLGVDRNTEAFFGQGTRLTVV.